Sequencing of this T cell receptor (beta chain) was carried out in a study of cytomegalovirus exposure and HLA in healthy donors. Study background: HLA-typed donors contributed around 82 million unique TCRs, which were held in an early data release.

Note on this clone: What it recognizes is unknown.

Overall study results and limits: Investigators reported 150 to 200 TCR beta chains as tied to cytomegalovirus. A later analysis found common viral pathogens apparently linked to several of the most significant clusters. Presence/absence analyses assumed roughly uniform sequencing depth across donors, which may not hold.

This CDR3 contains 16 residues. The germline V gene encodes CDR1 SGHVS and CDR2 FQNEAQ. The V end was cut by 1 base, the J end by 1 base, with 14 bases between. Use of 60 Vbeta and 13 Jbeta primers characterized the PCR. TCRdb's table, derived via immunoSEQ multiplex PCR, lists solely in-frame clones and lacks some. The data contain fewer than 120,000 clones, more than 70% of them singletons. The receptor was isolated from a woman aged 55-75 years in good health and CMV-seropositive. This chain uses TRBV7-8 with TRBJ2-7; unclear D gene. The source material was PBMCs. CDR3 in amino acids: CASSLERSSASYEQYF. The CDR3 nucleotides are TGTGCCAGCAGCTTAGAACGTAGCTCGGCATCCTACGAGCAGTACTTC.